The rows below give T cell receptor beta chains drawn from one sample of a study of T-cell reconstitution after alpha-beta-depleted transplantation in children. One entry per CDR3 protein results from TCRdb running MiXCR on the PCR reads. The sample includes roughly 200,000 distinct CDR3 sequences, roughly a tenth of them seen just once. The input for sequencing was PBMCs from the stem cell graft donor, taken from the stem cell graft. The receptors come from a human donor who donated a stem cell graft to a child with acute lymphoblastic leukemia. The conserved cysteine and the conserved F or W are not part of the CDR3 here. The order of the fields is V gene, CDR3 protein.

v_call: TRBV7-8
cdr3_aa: ASSGTESYNEQF

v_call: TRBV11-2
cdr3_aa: ASSRPRTLETQY

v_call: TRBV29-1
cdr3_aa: SVDRRGLVRSNEQF

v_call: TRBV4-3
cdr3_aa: ASSQDWASGQWDEQF

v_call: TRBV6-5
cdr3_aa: ASSYSKWLAGGNEQF

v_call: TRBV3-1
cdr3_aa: ASSQDSARGGEQF

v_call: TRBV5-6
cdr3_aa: ASSSRGGEQF

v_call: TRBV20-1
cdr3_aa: SANPGLGRTDTQY

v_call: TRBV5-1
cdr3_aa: ASSHQGSDYEQY

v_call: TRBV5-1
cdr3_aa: ASSWGQRSSYNEQF

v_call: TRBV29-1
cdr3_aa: SVDLVGGYGYT

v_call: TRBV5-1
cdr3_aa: ASTPDASTEAF

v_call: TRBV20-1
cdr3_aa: SAVSGGTSTDTQY

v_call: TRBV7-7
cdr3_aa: ASSLAAPGQGAGELF

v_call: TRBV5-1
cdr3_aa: ASRPGGLSTDTQY

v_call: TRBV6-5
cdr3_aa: ASSRELITGGYNSPLH

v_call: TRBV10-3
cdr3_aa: AISVQGGSYEQY

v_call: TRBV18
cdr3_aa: ASSPDGLAGRQF

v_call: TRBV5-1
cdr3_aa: ASSETVTSTDTQY

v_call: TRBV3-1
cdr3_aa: ASSPPGGWDTGELF

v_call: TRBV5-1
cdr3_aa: ASSPSRGHEQY

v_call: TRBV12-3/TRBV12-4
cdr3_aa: ASSFRARTGNEKLF

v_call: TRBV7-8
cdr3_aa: ASSSKRGPYNEQF

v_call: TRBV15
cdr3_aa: ATLDEGSTEAF